These T cell receptor beta chains were read from a single sample in a study of blood T cell repertoires in COVID-19. The data were produced by immunoSEQ multiplex PCR, yet TCRdb's version contains in-frame clones alone and is incomplete. This table holds roughly 54,000 clones, over 80% found once. Sequencing was performed on peripheral blood. These receptors were taken from a woman in her fifties or sixties with active or convalescent COVID-19. The CDR3 runs from the conserved cysteine through the conserved F or W. The order of the fields is D gene, J gene, clone size, V gene, CDR3 protein, CDR3 DNA. A D gene is named only where the DNA matches it firmly. Only part of the rows carry a size: once, few, many, or a class if the clone is expanded.

>-|TRBJ1-2|-|TRBV24-1
CATSAGHVYGYTF
TGTGCCACCAGTGCGGGACACGTCTATGGCTACACCTTC
>-|TRBJ1-3|-|TRBV6-5
CASRAGGIAGNTIYF
TGTGCCAGCAGGGCCGGGGGGATAGCGGGAAACACCATATATTTT
>TRBD1|TRBJ2-4|once|TRBV15
CATSSRSADRGRNIQYF
TGTGCCACCAGCTCCCGATCTGCCGACAGGGGGAGAAACATTCAGTACTTC
>TRBD2|TRBJ2-2|few|TRBV29-1
CSVVREWDTGELFF
TGCAGCGTTGTGCGGGAGTGGGACACCGGGGAGCTGTTTTTT
>TRBD2|TRBJ2-7|-|TRBV30
CAWRRGGSPEQYF
TGTGCCTGGAGAAGAGGCGGGAGCCCCGAGCAGTACTTC
>-|TRBJ1-5|few|TRBV7-9
CASSSGLTNQPQHF
TGTGCCAGCAGCTCGGGACTTACCAATCAGCCCCAGCATTTT
>TRBD1|TRBJ1-1|-|TRBV7-2
CASAGGWGGEAFF
TGTGCCAGCGCAGGGGGCTGGGGAGGTGAAGCTTTCTTT
>-|TRBJ1-4|-|TRBV6-5
CASLGDFGEKLFF
TGTGCCAGCCTGGGGGACTTTGGGGAAAAACTGTTTTTT
>TRBD2|TRBJ2-2|-|TRBV7-3
CASSFSSGVNTGELFF
TGTGCCAGCAGCTTTAGTAGCGGGGTAAACACCGGGGAGCTGTTTTTT
>-|TRBJ1-2|once|TRBV28
CASSLAAMGVYGYTF
TGTGCCAGCAGTTTAGCCGCGATGGGAGTCTATGGCTACACCTTC
>TRBD2|TRBJ2-5|-|TRBV10-2
CASSGTSGIPKTQYF
TGCGCCAGCAGTGGGACTAGCGGGATCCCAAAGACCCAGTACTTC
>-|TRBJ2-4|few|TRBV19
CASSTDRILNIQYF
TGTGCCAGTAGTACCGACAGGATTCTAAACATTCAGTACTTC
>-|TRBJ2-7|-|TRBV28
CASSLGTSLSYEQYF
TGTGCCAGCAGTTTAGGGACAAGTCTCTCCTACGAGCAGTACTTC
>-|TRBJ1-1|-|TRBV28
CASSPPGALNTEAFF
TGTGCCAGCAGTCCCCCAGGGGCACTGAACACTGAAGCTTTCTTT
>TRBD1|TRBJ1-5|-|TRBV27
CASIGGTDSNQPQHF
TGTGCCAGCATCGGCGGGACAGATAGCAATCAGCCCCAGCATTTT
>-|TRBJ2-7|-|TRBV2
CASIEGRNYEQYF
TGTGCCAGCATTGAGGGGAGGAACTACGAGCAGTACTTC
>-|TRBJ2-7|-|TRBV28
CASSFSPPYEQYF
TGTGCCAGCAGTTTTAGTCCCCCCTACGAGCAGTACTTC
>TRBD1|TRBJ2-7|-|TRBV15
CATSDRGLDEQYF
TGTGCCACCAGCGACAGGGGGCTTGACGAGCAGTACTTC
>-|TRBJ1-2|-|TRBV24-1
CATSDLMENAEGYTF
TGTGCCACCAGTGATTTGATGGAAAACGCGGAGGGCTACACCTTC
>TRBD1|TRBJ1-5|-|TRBV24-1
CATSVTGGNQPQHF
TGTGCCACCAGTGTCACAGGGGGCAATCAGCCCCAGCATTTT
>TRBD2|TRBJ2-1|-|TRBV28
CASGGGRGRNEQFF
TGTGCCAGCGGCGGTGGGAGGGGACGGAATGAGCAGTTCTTC
>-|TRBJ1-2|-|TRBV18
CASSPPSVGASYGYTF
TGTGCCAGCTCACCACCTTCGGTGGGGGCGTCGTATGGCTACACCTTC
>TRBD1|TRBJ2-3|-|TRBV6-5
CASSRDRARGDTQYF
TGTGCCAGCAGCCGAGACAGGGCCCGAGGAGATACGCAGTATTTT
>TRBD1|TRBJ1-3|-|TRBV7-2
CASRTGTFSGNTIYF
TGTGCCAGCAGGACAGGGACCTTTTCTGGAAACACCATATATTTT
>TRBD1|TRBJ2-3|few|TRBV6-5
CASSLNRGTDTQYF
TGTGCCAGCAGTCTAAACAGGGGGACAGATACGCAGTATTTT
>TRBD1|TRBJ1-1|-|TRBV28
CASSLLDRGGTEAFF
TGTGCCAGCAGTTTATTGGACAGGGGAGGTACTGAAGCTTTCTTT
>TRBD1|TRBJ1-5|-|TRBV27
CASSARSPGTGGNQPQHF
TGTGCCAGCTCAGCGCGCTCCCCGGGCACAGGGGGAAATCAGCCCCAGCATTTT
>-|TRBJ2-5|-|TRBV9
CASSVAQQETQYF
TGTGCCAGCAGCGTAGCCCAACAGGAGACCCAGTACTTC
>-|TRBJ2-1|few|TRBV12-3/TRBV12-4
CASSFSGESEQFF
TGTGCCAGCAGTTTTTCGGGGGAGAGTGAGCAGTTCTTC
>TRBD1|TRBJ2-1|-|TRBV29-1
CSALTGRDNEQFF
TGCAGCGCACTGACAGGGAGAGACAATGAGCAGTTCTTC
>-|TRBJ2-5|-|TRBV6-2/TRBV6-3
CASSMGQGIGRETQYF
TGTGCCAGCAGTATGGGGCAGGGGATAGGAAGAGAGACCCAGTACTTC
>-|TRBJ1-1|-|TRBV14
CASRTFREGGTEAFF
TGTGCCAGCAGGACCTTCAGGGAGGGCGGCACTGAAGCTTTCTTT
>-|TRBJ1-4|-|TRBV2
CASGQRGNEKLFF
TGTGCCAGCGGACAGAGGGGGAATGAAAAACTGTTTTTT
>-|TRBJ1-2|few|TRBV7-2
CASSPQDNYGYTF
TGTGCCAGCAGCCCACAAGATAACTATGGCTACACCTTC
>TRBD1|TRBJ2-1|-|TRBV12-5
CASGSGDRGNLNEQFF
TGTGCTAGTGGTTCTGGAGACAGGGGAAATTTAAATGAGCAGTTCTTC
>-|TRBJ1-5|-|TRBV27
CASSFASGLSSNQPQHF
TGTGCCAGCAGTTTTGCCTCAGGCCTATCTAGCAATCAGCCCCAGCATTTT
>-|TRBJ2-2|-|TRBV24-1
CATRVRDTGELFF
TGTGCCACCAGGGTGAGAGACACCGGGGAGCTGTTTTTT
>-|TRBJ1-1|-|TRBV4-1
CASSPGMNTEAFF
TGCGCCAGCAGCCCAGGAATGAACACTGAAGCTTTCTTT
>-|TRBJ2-5|-|TRBV30
CAWSTGETQYF
TGTGCCTGGAGTACCGGAGAGACCCAGTACTTC
>TRBD1|TRBJ2-7|-|TRBV2
CASSRTGVGEQYF
TGTGCCAGCAGCCGGACAGGCGTTGGCGAGCAGTACTTC
>TRBD2|TRBJ2-3|-|TRBV24-1
CATSLGTSGGWDTQYF
TGTGCCACCAGTCTCGGGACTAGCGGGGGGTGGGATACGCAGTATTTT